Listed below are T cell receptor beta chains from one sample, sequenced in a study of chemoradiotherapy in HPV16-positive cancers. Some clones are missing from TCRdb's copy, which holds only in-frame ones; the method was immunoSEQ multiplex PCR. Of 30,000 or so clones listed, about 91% are singletons. This specimen was blood, taken from a patient who underwent chemoradiotherapy. These receptors were taken from a human donor with HPV-associated anogenital cancer. CDR3s leave out the opening cysteine and the closing phenylalanine or tryptophan.

>TRBV28
ASSVGGGNQPQH
>TRBV28
ASSLLGVSNTEAF
>TRBV5-6
ASSAGTGISYEQY
>TRBV11-1
ASSPTSGSYEQY
>TRBV28
ATVQDYGYT
>TRBV27
ASSFWGAADTQY
>TRBV7-2
ASANVETQY
>TRBV7-9
ASSSMDRGNTIY
>TRBV19
ASSKADLGYDEQF
>TRBV5-1
ASSPTGQSNQPQH
>TRBV27
ASHKQGPQETQY
>TRBV5-1
ASSLRDSEAF
>TRBV6-5
ASSYSGGDRGEKLF
>TRBV10-3
AISGGHQETQY
>TRBV19
ASDRGMSYGYT
>TRBV11-2
ASSPGRGFRSYNEQF
>TRBV29-1
SVWEEKLF
>TRBV2
ASTGQGYNSPLH
>TRBV6-5
ASSSSSGAAYEQY
>TRBV29-1
SAGSEYYGYT
>TRBV5-1
ASSLVRTSLYGYT
>TRBV7-9
ASSFSGGKSPLH
>TRBV9
ASSPLGGGAQETQY